This entry concerns a single T cell receptor beta chain. Its target is unknown. Researchers used 5'RACE with constant-segment primers to make TCR alpha and TCR beta cDNA libraries that carry sample barcodes and UMIs. TCRdb re-derived calls from the 5' RACE reads in MiXCR, one entry per CDR3 protein. The sample records a few hundred thousand distinct CDR3 sequences, 7.5% to 10% being singletons. This sample is drawn from a study of T-cell memory formation after mild COVID-19. General study findings and limits: Clones that contracted clustered mainly in CM and EM if CD4+ and in EMRA if CD8+. The pre-infection memory compartment contained some responding clones, suggesting cross-reactive memory joined.

Germline V lookup: CDR1 SGHTA, CDR2 FQGNSA. With 1 base removed from V and 7 bases from J, the gap between germline ends came to 8 bases. This CDR3 region has 13 residues. The receptor's source is a man aged 18 to 30 who had mild COVID-19 (a few samples of this study predate the infection). Cell type and time point are not known. The chain combines TRBV7-2 with TRBJ1-5; D not certain. Sequenced material: PBMCs or a T cell subset sorted from them (not recorded which). CDR3 DNA: TGTGCCAGCAGCTTAGGTTTCCCCCAGCCCCAGCATTTT. Its protein product is CASSLGFPQPQHF.